The 16 T cell receptor beta chains given below trace back to one sample, sequenced in a study of blood T cell repertoires in COVID-19. Assay: immunoSEQ multiplex PCR; the TCRdb copy retains only in-frame clones and omits some. Here the sample spans 90,000 to 130,000 clones, 72% being singletons. Sequenced input: peripheral blood. Receptors were obtained from an older woman with acute or convalescent COVID-19.

The genes are TRBV11-1 and TRBJ1-1; 7 bases are a match to TRBD1. CDR1 and CDR2 from the germline V gene are SGHAT and FQDESV (reference sequence). The length of the CDR3 is 13 residues. The J segment lost 6 bases and the V segment lost 1 base, leaving 2 bases of the junction unmatched. CDR3 region: CASSLGQGAEAFF. The CDR3 nucleotides are TGTGCCAGCAGCTTAGGACAGGGCGCTGAAGCTTTCTTT.

The sample holds a few counts of this clone. V usage is TRBV10-1 and J usage is TRBJ2-7; no definite D call. Germline CDR1 WNHNN, CDR2 SYGVQD (reference sequence). CDR3 length: 14 amino acids. Trimming removed 0 bases at V and 4 bases at J, with 10 bases between. CDR3 in DNA: TGCGCCAGCAGTGAGTCGGGCACCCAATACGAGCAGTACTTC. Its translation is CASSESGTQYEQYF.

The chain uses TRBV12-3 or TRBV12-4 and TRBJ2-1, with a weak D call TRBD2 (5 bases). The CDR3 spans 13 residues. V was pared by 2 bases and J by 10 bases, with 12 bases between. CDR3 nucleotides: TGTGCCAGCAGTTTAACGGTCCGCGGGGAGCAGTTCTTC. Its translation is CASSLTVRGEQFF.

The CDR3 sequence is CASSLSQIRNTEAFF. The CDR3 DNA reads as TGCGCCAGCAGCTTGAGCCAAATACGGAACACTGAAGCTTTCTTT. This chain uses TRBV5-1 with TRBJ1-1; the D is unclear. The V and J ends lost 1 base and 1 base respectively, with 11 bases between them. Germline V gene sequence: CDR1 SGHRS, CDR2 YFSETQ. The CDR3 consists of 15 residues.

The chain couples TRBV10-3 to TRBJ1-2; D perhaps matches TRBD1 (5 bases). V lost 6 bases and J lost 5, with 19 bases in between. The germline V gene has CDR1 ENHRY and CDR2 SYGVKD. The CDR3 totals 15 residues. This CDR3 is CAIRASDSLSYGYTF. The CDR3 DNA reads TGTGCCATCAGGGCAAGTGACAGTCTGAGTTATGGCTACACCTTC.

This clone was seen a handful of times. The V gene is TRBV28, the J gene TRBJ2-2, with 12 bases identical to TRBD2. The CDR3 totals 16 residues. With V trimmed by 3 bases and J by 6 bases, 5 bases remained unmatched. Germline loops: CDR1 MDHEN, CDR2 SYDVKM. The chain's CDR3 is CASSLLTSGGSGELFF. The CDR3 nucleotides read TGTGCCAGCAGTTTGCTGACTAGCGGGGGATCCGGGGAGCTGTTTTTT.

This chain links TRBV28 with TRBJ1-3; the match to TRBD1 covers 8 bases. The CDR3 sequence is 17 residues long. Trimming took 1 base from V and 0 from J; bases not matched to a gene: 5. The germline V gene has CDR1 MDHEN and CDR2 SYDVKM. The CDR3 DNA reads TGTGCCAGCAGTTTATACCAGGGGGCGAACTCTGGAAACACCATATATTTT. It is translated as CASSLYQGANSGNTIYF.

The V call is TRBV5-1, the J call TRBJ2-5, with 10 bases identical to TRBD2. The trim removed 3 bases at V and 4 bases at J, leaving 6 bases unmatched. The CDR3 is 15 residues long. CDR1 and CDR2 from the germline V gene are SGHRS and YFSETQ. The CDR3 loop reads CASSSTTSGLETQYF. DNA of the CDR3: TGCGCCAGCAGCTCGACGACTAGCGGGTTAGAGACCCAGTACTTC. The variable domain in full, completed from reference TRBV5-1 and TRBJ2-5, reads KAGVTQTPRYLIKTRGQQVTLSCSPISGHRSVSWYQQTPGQGLQFLFEYFSETQRNKGNFPGRFSGRQFSNSRSEMNVSTLELGDSALYLCASSSTTSGLETQYFGPGTRLLVL.

This sequence joins TRBV5-1 and TRBJ1-1; maybe TRBD1 (5 bases). V lost 6 bases, J lost 0 bases, and 21 bases lay in between. The CDR3 is made up of 17 amino acids. Germline V gives CDR1 SGHRS, CDR2 YFSETQ. The CDR3 bases are TGCGCCAGCACCCAAACGGGACTAGGGCAGATGAACACTGAAGCTTTCTTT. This gives the protein CASTQTGLGQMNTEAFF. Variable domain in full (rest from reference TRBV5-1 and TRBJ1-1): KAGVTQTPRYLIKTRGQQVTLSCSPISGHRSVSWYQQTPGQGLQFLFEYFSETQRNKGNFPGRFSGRQFSNSRSEMNVSTLELGDSALYLCASTQTGLGQMNTEAFFGQGTRLTVV.

V usage is TRBV29-1 and J usage is TRBJ2-3; 7 bases are a match to TRBD1. The germline gives CDR1 SQVTM, CDR2 ANQGSEA. The CDR3 extends over 14 amino acids. With V trimmed by 4 bases and J by 2 bases, 6 bases remained unmatched. The CDR3 reads CSVVTGTYTDTQYF. The CDR3 DNA follows: TGCAGCGTTGTGACAGGGACCTACACAGATACGCAGTATTTT.

The J gene is TRBJ1-1, the V gene TRBV3-1 (or the pseudogene TRBV3-2); 7 bases map to TRBD1. CDR1 and CDR2 from the germline V gene are LGHDT and YNNKEL (reference sequence). The CDR3 length is 14 residues. The J segment lost 5 bases and the V segment lost 3 bases, leaving 6 bases of the junction unmatched. In nucleotides, the CDR3 is TGTGCCAGCAGCCAGGAGGGGGCATGGACTGAAGCTTTCTTT. It encodes CASSQEGAWTEAFF.

The rearrangement uses TRBV7-3 and TRBJ1-6; D is ambiguous. The CDR3 has 13 residues. V lost 5 bases to trimming and J lost 9 bases, with 11 bases between them. CDR1 is SGHTA and CDR2 is FQGTGA in the germline V gene. The CDR3 region is CASSEGWGSPLHF. In DNA, the CDR3 is TGTGCCAGCAGCGAGGGCTGGGGTTCACCCCTCCACTTT. The whole variable domain, filled in from reference TRBV7-3 and TRBJ1-6, reads GAGVSQTPSNKVTEKGKYVELRCDPISGHTALYWYRQSLGQGPEFLIYFQGTGAADDSGLPNDRFFAVRPEGSVSTLKIQRTERGDSAVYLCASSEGWGSPLHFGNGTRLTVT.

V usage is TRBV5-6 and J usage is TRBJ1-2, with D hard to call. Germline loops: CDR1 SGHDT, CDR2 YYEEEE. This CDR3 has 14 amino acids. V dropped 5 bases and J dropped 3 bases, with 14 bases sitting between them. The CDR3 sequence: CASSTGRTHYGYTF. The CDR3 DNA reads TGTGCCAGCAGTACGGGGAGAACTCACTATGGCTACACCTTC.

In its sample, this clone was seen a few times. This sequence joins TRBV2 and TRBJ1-6, with a possible D match to TRBD1 (6 bases). Germline V gene data show CDR1 as SNHLY and CDR2 as FYNNEI. The CDR3 is 14 residues long. V lost 4 bases to trimming and J lost 14 bases, with 18 bases between them. This chain's CDR3 is CASSGGRGGSSLHF. The CDR3 bases are TGTGCCAGCAGTGGGGGGAGGGGGGGGTCCTCCCTCCACTTT.

The V gene is TRBV7-6, the J gene TRBJ2-7; TRBD1 matches 7 bases. Germline V gene lookup returns CDR1 SGHVS and CDR2 FNYEAQ. V was clipped by 5 bases and J by 5 bases; unmatched bases: 6. The CDR3 runs to 13 residues. In DNA form, the CDR3 reads TGTGCCAGCAGCCGGAGACAGGGCGACGAGCAGTACTTC. Its translation is CASSRRQGDEQYF.

J is TRBJ2-1 and V is TRBV19; 10 bases fit TRBD1. V was clipped by 7 bases and J by 7 bases; unmatched bases: 13. The CDR3 extends over 16 amino acids. Germline V gives CDR1 LNHDA, CDR2 SQIVND (reference sequence). In nucleotides, the CDR3 is TGTGCCAGTAAGTCGGCGGGACAGGGGTATAGGAATGAGCAGTTCTTC. This gives the protein CASKSAGQGYRNEQFF.